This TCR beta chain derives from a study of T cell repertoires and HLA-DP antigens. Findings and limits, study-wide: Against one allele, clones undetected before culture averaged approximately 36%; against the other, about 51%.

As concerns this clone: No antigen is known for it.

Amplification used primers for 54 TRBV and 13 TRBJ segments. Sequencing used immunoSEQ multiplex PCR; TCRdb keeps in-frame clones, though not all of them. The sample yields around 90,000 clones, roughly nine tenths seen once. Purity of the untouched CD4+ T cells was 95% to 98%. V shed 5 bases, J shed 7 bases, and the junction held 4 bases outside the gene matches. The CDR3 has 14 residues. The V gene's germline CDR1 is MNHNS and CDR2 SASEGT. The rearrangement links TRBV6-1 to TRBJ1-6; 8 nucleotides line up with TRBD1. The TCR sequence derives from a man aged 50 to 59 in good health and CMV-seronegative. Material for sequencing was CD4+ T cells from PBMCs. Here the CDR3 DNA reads TGTGCCAGCAGTCGGGGACAGGTCAATTCACCCCTCCACTTT. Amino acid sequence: CASSRGQVNSPLHF.